A single sample gave rise to the 3 T cell receptor beta chains below, sequenced in a study of cytomegalovirus exposure and HLA in healthy donors. PCR used 60 Vbeta primers and 13 Jbeta primers. Profiled with immunoSEQ multiplex PCR; TCRdb holds only in-frame clones, not every one. This sample has more than 85,000 clones, with roughly four fifths found just once. Sequenced input: PBMCs. The receptors shown here come from a female donor in good health and CMV-seronegative.

The sample holds one count of this clone. The V call is TRBV10-2, the J call TRBJ2-7, with TRBD2 identical over 7 bases. The CDR3 runs to 16 residues. In germline, CDR1 is WSHSY, CDR2 SAAADI. Trimming at V came to 0 bases and at J to 3 bases, leaving 8 bases not matched to a gene. CDR3 sequence: CASSESHVASGYEQYF. The CDR3, as DNA: TGCGCCAGCAGTGAGTCGCATGTGGCTAGCGGCTACGAGCAGTACTTC.

The chain recombines TRBV2 with TRBJ1-2; 8 bases line up with TRBD1. CDR3 length equals 15 residues. Germline V gene lookup returns CDR1 SNHLY and CDR2 FYNNEI. The trim removed 4 bases at V and 5 bases at J, leaving 9 bases unmatched. CDR3 DNA sequence: TGTGCCAGCAGTGTGAGGGAAGGACAGGGTTATGGCTACACCTTC. Translation: CASSVREGQGYGYTF.

The chain uses TRBV7-2 and TRBJ1-2; 10 nucleotides match TRBD1. Germline CDR1 is SGHTA and CDR2 is FQGNSA. This CDR3 region has 13 residues. V gave up 8 bases and J gave up 8 bases; unmatched junction bases: 8. CDR3 sequence (DNA): TGTGCCAGCTCAAAAGACAGGGGGCAGGGCTACACCTTC. Translating it yields CASSKDRGQGYTF.